This T cell receptor (beta chain) was captured by sequencing in a study of blood T cell repertoires in COVID-19. Background on the study: COVID-19 samples, acute and convalescent, were from the United States, Italy and Spain.

Original analysis: Reference gene primer amplification gave estimated nucleated cell counts. Produced via immunoSEQ multiplex PCR; TCRdb's table is partial and in-frame only. D and trimming were read from the DNA, whereas the V and J calls and clone size are those reported in that table. The sample has hundreds of thousands of clones, approximately 88% seen once. This TCR came from a man younger than 35 with active or convalescent COVID-19. The sequencing input was peripheral blood.

Here the CDR3 DNA reads TGTGCCAGCAGCCCCCTCCAGGGGGACTATGGCTACACCTTC. Translating it yields CASSPLQGDYGYTF. This chain links TRBV3-1 (or the pseudogene TRBV3-2) with TRBJ1-2; 7 nucleotides line up with TRBD1. In germline, CDR1 is LGHDT, CDR2 YNNKEL (reference sequence). J was trimmed by 3 bases and V by 4 bases; bases with no gene match: 5. The CDR3 totals 14 residues.